A single sample is the source of the 7 T cell receptor beta chains below, sequenced in a study of T-cell memory formation after mild COVID-19. TCRdb re-analysed the 5' RACE reads in MiXCR, keeping a single row per CDR3 protein. The data contain 200,000 to 250,000 distinct CDR3 sequences, roughly a tenth of them seen just once; the ten biggest clones take up roughly a fifth. The sample was PBMCs or a T cell subset sorted from them (not recorded which). The receptors here all came from a man between 18 and 29 years old who had mild COVID-19 (a few samples of this study predate the infection). Cell type and time point are not known.

This chain connects TRBV11-2 to TRBJ2-3; perhaps TRBD2 as D (6 bases). Germline loops: CDR1 SGHAT, CDR2 FQNNGV. The V gene lost 5 bases and the J gene lost 2 bases, with 17 bases spanning the gap. The CDR3 consists of 16 residues. The CDR3 spells CASSGGTGVYTDTQYF. In DNA, the CDR3 is TGTGCCAGCAGCGGAGGAACGGGGGTCTACACAGATACGCAGTATTTT.

This clonotype was counted between two and nine times. The genes are TRBV9 and TRBJ2-3, with D possibly being TRBD2 (6 bases). V was pared by 3 bases and J by 4 bases, with 15 bases between. Per germline, CDR1 SGDLS and CDR2 YYNGEE. The CDR3 is 15 amino acids. The CDR3 DNA reads TGTGCCAGCAGCGCACAAGGAGGGTTAGCAGATACGCAGTATTTT. Encoded protein: CASSAQGGLADTQYF.

This chain links TRBV5-5 with TRBJ2-7, with D unclear. The CDR3 extends over 16 amino acids. V lost 0 bases, J lost 3 bases, and 16 bases lay in between. In germline, CDR1 is SGHKS, CDR2 YYEKEE (reference sequence). The CDR3 sequence: CASSLVSPRGRYEQYV. CDR3 coding DNA: TGTGCCAGCAGCTTGGTATCGCCCCGCGGACGCTACGAGCAGTACGTC.

This clonotype has more than one count but fewer than ten. The rearrangement uses TRBV7-2 and TRBJ2-2, with D perhaps assigned TRBD1 or TRBD2 (5 bases each). Germline CDR1 SGHTA, CDR2 FQGNSA. The CDR3 covers 16 residues. Trimming shortened V by 5 bases and J by 1 base, and 14 bases separated the two germline ends. Written as DNA, the CDR3 is TGTGCCAGCAGCAGAACCGGGACGGTGAACACCGGGGAGCTGTTTTTT. Translated: CASSRTGTVNTGELFF.

This clonotype has more than one count but fewer than ten. The chain combines TRBV6-5 with TRBJ1-2, with D perhaps TRBD1 (5 bases). This CDR3 is built from 16 residues. CDR1 MNHEY and CDR2 SVGAGI come from the germline V gene. V was pared by 4 bases and J by 7 bases, with 22 bases between. CDR3 amino acids: CASSSRMTGGISGYTF. In nucleotides, the CDR3 is TGTGCCAGCAGTTCCCGGATGACGGGGGGAATCTCTGGCTACACCTTC.

This clonotype has a count of ten or more. The chain links TRBV4-3 to TRBJ2-3; TRBD2 might be the D (5 bases). V was pared by 1 base and J by 2 bases, with 10 bases between. The CDR3 runs 15 residues. CDR1 LGHNA and CDR2 YSLEER come from the germline V gene. This CDR3 is CASSQGNSDTDTQYF. DNA for the CDR3: TGCGCCAGCAGCCAAGGGAATAGCGACACAGATACGCAGTATTTT.

The chain has TRBV29-1 and TRBJ2-7, with 9 nucleotides matching TRBD1. CDR1 is SQVTM, CDR2 ANQGSEA, per germline. The CDR3 is 15 residues long. The V and J ends lost 1 base and 6 bases, in that order; junction bases with no gene match: 10. The CDR3 is CSVEVVDRGYVEQYF. The CDR3 DNA is TGCAGCGTTGAAGTGGTCGACAGGGGGTACGTCGAGCAGTACTTC.